Following are 3 T cell receptor beta chains from one sample sequenced in a study of cytomegalovirus exposure and HLA in healthy donors. Primers included in the PCR were 60 Vbeta and 13 Jbeta primers. Only in-frame clones appear in the TCRdb table, and some are missing; sequencing was by immunoSEQ multiplex PCR. The sample yields around 140,000 clones, about three quarters seen once. Sequenced sample: PBMCs. These receptors were obtained from a woman aged 18 to 35 in good health and CMV-seronegative.

This clone was counted a single time. CDR3 protein: CASSLGGTAPGDTEAFF. The CDR3 DNA reads TGCGCCAGCAGCTTGGGTGGGACAGCCCCAGGGGACACTGAAGCTTTCTTT. The chain links TRBV5-1 to TRBJ1-1, with 7 bases aligning to TRBD1. The CDR3 sequence is 17 residues long. Per germline, CDR1 SGHRS and CDR2 YFSETQ. V dropped 0 bases and J dropped 3; count of bases not matched to a gene: 11. Filled out from reference TRBV5-1 and TRBJ1-1, the complete variable domain reads KAGVTQTPRYLIKTRGQQVTLSCSPISGHRSVSWYQQTPGQGLQFLFEYFSETQRNKGNFPGRFSGRQFSNSRSEMNVSTLELGDSALYLCASSLGGTAPGDTEAFFGQGTRLTVV.

This clone showed up just a few times. The chain links TRBV4-1 to TRBJ2-1; perhaps TRBD2 as D (5 bases). CDR1 and CDR2 (germline): MGHRA, YSYEKL. The CDR3 length is 14 residues. Trimming left V 0 bases short and J 9 bases short, with 12 bases between. As DNA, the CDR3 is TGCGCCAGCAGCCAAGAGGGAGAGGGCCGTGAGCAGTTCTTC. It translates to CASSQEGEGREQFF.

The chain uses TRBV7-8 and TRBJ2-7, with D hard to call. The length of the CDR3 is 14 residues. V was clipped by 2 bases and J by 3 bases, with 11 bases between them. Germline CDR1 reads SGHVS; CDR2 reads FQNEAQ. The CDR3 DNA is TGTGCCAGCAGCTTACAGGTCCAGGACTACGAGCAGTACTTC. It translates to CASSLQVQDYEQYF.